The sequence of this TCR beta chain was determined in a study of blood T cell repertoires in COVID-19. Study-level information: COVID-19 samples collected from the United States, Italy and Spain covered acute and convalescent phases. The cDNA or gDNA used as material had been derived from T cells, B-cell-depleted T cells, or PBMCs.

V gave up 0 bases and J gave up 7 bases, with 12 bases separating them. This CDR3 region has 15 residues. The germline gives CDR1 MNHEY, CDR2 SVGAGI. This clone was observed once. In the authors' methods: For nucleated cells, counts were estimated from reference gene primer amplification. Sequencing was performed with immunoSEQ multiplex PCR; in TCRdb, only in-frame clones are kept and a portion is missing. V and J calls and clone size are copied from that table; D and trimming were computed from the DNA. The sample carries 200,000 or so clones, around 80% recorded once. Sequenced input: peripheral blood. The V and J genes are TRBV6-5 and TRBJ2-2, with D possibly matching TRBD1 (6 bases). The sequence came from a human donor in a cohort sampled during active COVID-19. This CDR3 is CASSYSPTGLGELFF. The CDR3 region has the DNA TGTGCCAGCAGTTACTCGCCTACAGGGCTCGGGGAGCTGTTTTTT.